Below are 10 T cell receptor beta chains sequenced from a single sample in a study of blood T cell repertoires in COVID-19. Clones were read by immunoSEQ multiplex PCR, and TCRdb kept only the in-frame ones, dropping some. The table records some 33,000 clones, roughly 87% of them present only once. The specimen sequenced was peripheral blood. The origin of the receptors is a man between 60 and 70 years old with acute or convalescent COVID-19.

CDR3 loop: CASGFDRVANTIYF. In nucleotides, the CDR3 is TGTGCCAGCGGATTCGACAGGGTTGCAAACACCATATATTTT. The chain links TRBV28 to TRBJ1-3; 7 bases map to TRBD1. With V trimmed by 8 bases and J by 6 bases, 10 bases remained unmatched. The CDR3 totals 14 residues. From germline, CDR1 is MDHEN and CDR2 SYDVKM.

This chain links TRBV7-9 with TRBJ1-3; D gene ambiguous. V was cut by 1 base and J by 0 bases, with 10 bases left in between. The germline V gene has CDR1 SEHNR and CDR2 FQNEAQ (reference sequence). The CDR3 loop spans 16 amino acids. CDR3 loop: CASSLVPLDSGNTIYF. The CDR3, as DNA: TGTGCCAGCAGCTTAGTTCCCCTAGACTCTGGAAACACCATATATTTT.

This CDR3 is CASSYRGSGAEAFF. The CDR3 nucleotides read TGTGCCAGCAGTTACAGGGGGTCGGGTGCTGAAGCTTTCTTT. The V and J genes are TRBV6-5 and TRBJ1-1, with D tentatively TRBD1 (6 bases). V lost 2 bases and J lost 6, with 13 bases in between. CDR3 length: 14 residues. Germline V gene lookup returns CDR1 MNHEY and CDR2 SVGAGI.

The chain carries TRBV5-1 and TRBJ2-2; 10 positions agree with TRBD2. Looked up from germline, CDR1 is SGHRS and CDR2 is YFSETQ. The CDR3 length is 14 residues. After removal of 5 bases from V and 6 bases from J, the junction contained 4 bases not matched to a gene. The CDR3 bases are TGCGCCAGCAGAGACCTAGCGGGAGCCGGGGAGCTGTTTTTT. Its protein product is CASRDLAGAGELFF.

This clone was picked up a small number of times. The chain employs TRBV24-1 and TRBJ2-7; tentatively, D is TRBD1 (5 bases). Looked up from germline, CDR1 is KGHDR and CDR2 is SFDVKD. V lost 4 bases to trimming and J lost 0 bases, with 12 bases between them. The length of the CDR3 is 15 residues. In nucleotides, the CDR3 is TGTGCCACCAGTGACCCGACAGTTCCCTCCTACGAGCAGTACTTC. Encoded protein: CATSDPTVPSYEQYF.

This clone came up once. V and J are TRBV5-8 and TRBJ1-5; no firm D call. V shed 0 bases and J shed 7 bases, with 14 bases lying between them. Per the germline V gene, CDR1 is SGHTS and CDR2 is YDEGEE. The CDR3 runs to 15 residues. The CDR3 reads CASSLAIWARQPQHF. For the CDR3, the DNA is TGTGCCAGCAGCTTGGCCATCTGGGCTCGCCAGCCCCAGCATTTT. Full variable domain (rest looked up from reference TRBV5-8 and TRBJ1-5): EAGVTQSPTHLIKTRGQQATLRCSPISGHTSVYWYQQALGLGLQFLLWYDEGEERNRGNFPPRFSGRQFPNYSSELNVNALELEDSALYLCASSLAIWARQPQHFGDGTRLSIL.

This chain uses TRBV3-1 (or the pseudogene TRBV3-2) with TRBJ2-5, with TRBD2 matching over 12 bases. The CDR3 is made up of 16 amino acids. The junction had 4 bases not matched to a gene; V was cut back by 2 bases and J by 3 bases. In germline, CDR1 is LGHDT, CDR2 YNNKEL (reference sequence). CDR3 residues: CASSQRRLAGEETQYF. The CDR3 DNA follows: TGTGCCAGCAGCCAAAGACGACTAGCGGGAGAAGAGACCCAGTACTTC.

The rearrangement uses TRBV19 and TRBJ2-1, with 9 bases identical to TRBD2. CDR3 length equals 14 residues. The germline gives CDR1 LNHDA, CDR2 SQIVND (reference sequence). The V segment lost 5 bases and the J segment 8 bases; nucleotides outside the gene matches: 7. The CDR3: CASSLPRGGDEQFF. The CDR3 nucleotides read TGTGCCAGTAGTCTTCCGCGGGGGGGGGATGAGCAGTTCTTC.

The chain recombines TRBV10-1 with TRBJ1-2; D not resolved. There are 14 residues in the CDR3. CDR1 WNHNN and CDR2 SYGVQD come from the germline V gene (reference sequence). V was cut by 2 bases and J by 4 bases, with 11 bases left in between. The CDR3 loop is CASSEGTSGYGYTF. Written as DNA, the CDR3 is TGCGCCAGCAGTGAGGGTACGTCGGGCTATGGCTACACCTTC.

This chain links TRBV6-5 with TRBJ2-2; D call uncertain. The CDR3 covers 15 residues. Per the germline V gene, CDR1 is MNHEY and CDR2 is SVGAGI. Trimming stripped 6 bases from V and 2 bases from J, with 13 bases between. In nucleotides, the CDR3 is TGTGCCAGCAGGGGTTGGGCAGAAAACACCGGGGAGCTGTTTTTT. Protein: CASRGWAENTGELFF.